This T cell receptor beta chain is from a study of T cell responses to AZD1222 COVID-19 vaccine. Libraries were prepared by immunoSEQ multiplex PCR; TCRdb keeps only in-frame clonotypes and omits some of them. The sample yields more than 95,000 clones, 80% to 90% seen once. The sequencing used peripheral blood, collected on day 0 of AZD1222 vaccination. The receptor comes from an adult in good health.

The CDR3 bases are TGTGCCACCAGTGATGGGACACCCGGGATACCTTTCTTT. It encodes CATSDGTPGIPFF. The chain joins TRBV24-1 to TRBJ1-1; possibly TRBD1 for D (6 bases). The CDR3 is 13 residues long. Germline CDR1 and CDR2: KGHDR and SFDVKD. Trimming took 3 bases from V and 12 from J, leaving 16 bases between them.